These T cell receptor beta chains were read from a single sample in a study of human T cells and chemical hapten exposure. TCRdb ran MiXCR on the RACE reads and lists one entry per CDR3 protein. This table holds 100,000 to 150,000 distinct CDR3 sequences, about 13% found once. The specimen comprised whole blood, sampled in connection with sensitization to the hapten diphenylcyclopropenone (DPC). These TCRs come from a woman younger than 35 with alopecia areata. Some clones in this sample may be carry-over from other donors' samples. Each CDR3 is given with its conserved first and last residue. A D gene is named only where the DNA matches it firmly. The size of a clone is reported for some rows only, either as once, few or many, or as a class for expanded clones.

clone size,D gene,V gene,J gene,CDR3 protein,CDR3 DNA
NA,NA,TRBV6-2/TRBV6-3,TRBJ1-5,CASSYSPRMGNQPQHF,TGTGCCAGCAGTTACTCCCCCCGGATGGGCAATCAGCCCCAGCATTTT
NA,NA,TRBV5-4,TRBJ2-1,CASSLITGPYNEQFF,TGTGCCAGCAGCTTGATAACCGGCCCCTACAATGAGCAGTTCTTC
NA,NA,TRBV6-2/TRBV6-3,TRBJ2-3,CASENHRASTDTQYF,TGTGCCAGCGAAAACCACAGGGCTAGCACAGATACGCAGTATTTT
few,NA,TRBV7-2,TRBJ2-4,CASSPSQGLNIQYF,TGTGCCAGCAGCCCTTCCCAGGGATTGAACATTCAGTACTTC
NA,NA,TRBV20-1,TRBJ2-5,CSAREGFETQYF,TGCAGTGCTAGGGAAGGGTTTGAGACCCAGTACTTC
few,NA,TRBV2,TRBJ1-6,CASSEEYPGHPYGSPLHF,TGTGCCAGCAGTGAAGAGTACCCGGGACATCCATACGGTTCACCCCTCCACTTT
NA,NA,TRBV11-2,TRBJ1-4,CASSLRGSTAGRNEKLFF,TGTGCCAGCAGCTTACGCGGGAGCACAGCGGGAAGGAATGAAAAACTGTTTTTT
few,NA,TRBV29-1,TRBJ2-5,CSVEQGQETQYF,TGCAGCGTTGAACAGGGCCAAGAGACCCAGTACTTC
few,NA,TRBV24-1,TRBJ2-1,CATSDLAGTEQFF,TGTGCCACCAGTGATTTGGCGGGGACTGAGCAGTTCTTC
NA,NA,TRBV7-8,TRBJ2-3,CASSVQGPDTQYF,TGTGCCAGCAGCGTACAGGGACCAGATACGCAGTATTTT
few,TRBD1,TRBV6-2/TRBV6-3,TRBJ2-7,CASKGTASYEQYF,TGTGCCAGCAAAGGGACAGCCTCCTACGAGCAGTACTTC
few,NA,TRBV4-3,TRBJ2-4,CASSQDRGLAKNIQYF,TGCGCCAGCAGCCAAGATCGGGGACTAGCCAAAAACATTCAGTACTTC
few,TRBD1,TRBV18,TRBJ1-2,CASSPTTGGVDGYTF,TGTGCCAGCTCACCCACGACAGGGGGCGTTGATGGCTACACCTTC
few,NA,TRBV27,TRBJ1-5,CASSSRGRGNQPQHF,TGTGCCAGCAGTTCACGGGGTAGGGGCAATCAGCCCCAGCATTTT
NA,TRBD2,TRBV11-2,TRBJ2-1,CASSLTGTSGGSSYNEQFF,TGTGCCAGCAGCCTAACCGGGACTAGCGGGGGGAGCTCCTACAATGAGCAGTTCTTC
many,NA,TRBV11-2,TRBJ2-1,CASSSQAGPYNEQFF,TGTGCCAGCAGCTCCCAAGCGGGTCCCTACAATGAGCAGTTCTTC
NA,TRBD1,TRBV18,TRBJ1-1,CASSPEGGKQGLAGAFF,TGTGCCAGCTCACCGGAGGGGGGGAAACAGGGGCTCGCCGGAGCTTTCTTT
few,NA,TRBV7-2,TRBJ1-2,CASSQDSGYTF,TGTGCCAGCAGCCAGGACAGTGGCTACACCTTC
NA,NA,TRBV4-1,TRBJ2-7,CASSQTEGYEQYF,TGCGCCAGCAGCCAAACGGAGGGCTACGAGCAGTACTTC
NA,TRBD2,TRBV19,TRBJ2-1,CASSSGGPYNEQIF,TGTGCCAGTTCTAGCGGGGGGCCCTACAATGAGCAGATCTTC
NA,NA,TRBV4-3,TRBJ1-2,CASSPGLSYGYTF,TGCGCCAGCTCACCAGGTCTAAGCTATGGCTACACCTTC
NA,NA,TRBV20-1,TRBJ1-6,CSAREEAVINSPLHF,TGCAGTGCTAGAGAGGAGGCAGTAATTAATTCACCCCTCCACTTT
few,NA,TRBV12-3/TRBV12-4,TRBJ1-6,CASSPEVNSPLHF,TGTGCCAGCAGTCCCGAGGTGAATTCACCCCTCCACTTT
many,TRBD1,TRBV7-2,TRBJ1-5,CASSWRQGDQPQHF,TGTGCCAGCAGCTGGAGGCAGGGGGATCAGCCCCAGCATTTT
many,NA,TRBV6-5,TRBJ1-2,CACQGSGYGYTF,TGTGCCTGCCAGGGTTCCGGCTATGGCTACACCTTC
NA,TRBD2,TRBV9,TRBJ2-5,CASSVDPAGEKETQYF,TGTGCCAGCAGCGTAGATCCAGCGGGAGAGAAAGAGACCCAGTACTTC
few,TRBD1,TRBV12-3/TRBV12-4,TRBJ1-1,CASSWGQGNTEAFF,TGTGCCAGCAGTTGGGGACAGGGAAACACTGAAGCTTTCTTT
few,TRBD2,TRBV7-6,TRBJ2-2,CASSLRASGAAGGELFF,TGTGCCAGCAGCTTAAGGGCTAGCGGGGCCGCAGGCGGGGAGCTGTTTTTT
few,NA,TRBV6-2/TRBV6-3,TRBJ1-5,CASNKGGSNQPQHF,TGTGCCAGCAATAAAGGCGGGAGCAATCAGCCCCAGCATTTT
NA,TRBD1,TRBV6-5,TRBJ1-4,CASSGQGHEKLFF,TGTGCCAGCAGCGGACAGGGTCATGAAAAACTGTTTTTT
few,TRBD1,TRBV20-1,TRBJ1-2,CSARPQGWDGYTF,TGCAGTGCTAGACCACAGGGGTGGGATGGCTACACCTTC
many,TRBD2,TRBV12-3/TRBV12-4,TRBJ2-3,CASSLLGGAGDTQYF,TGTGCCAGCAGTTTGCTCGGGGGGGCGGGAGATACGCAGTATTTT
many,NA,TRBV11-2,TRBJ2-7,CASSKGDYYEQYF,TGTGCCAGCAGCAAAGGGGATTACTACGAGCAGTACTTC
NA,TRBD2,TRBV6-6,TRBJ2-7,CASSTGTATTGGTSGVPYEQYF,TGTGCCAGCAGTACCGGGACAGCCACAACCGGGGGTACTAGCGGGGTACCGTACGAGCAGTACTTC
few,NA,TRBV20-1,TRBJ1-1,CSAGETAEAFF,TGCAGTGCTGGGGAGACAGCTGAAGCTTTCTTT
many,NA,TRBV6-2/TRBV6-3,TRBJ1-1,CASSYRQTARTEAFF,TGTGCCAGCAGTTACCGGCAAACAGCGCGGACTGAAGCTTTCTTT
few,NA,TRBV12-3/TRBV12-4,TRBJ2-3,CASSYRGGRTDTQYF,TGTGCCAGCAGTTATAGGGGGGGCCGTACAGATACGCAGTATTTT
NA,NA,TRBV4-3,TRBJ2-3,CASSLRGANTDTQYF,TGCGCCAGCAGCCTTAGGGGGGCCAACACAGATACGCAGTATTTT
many,NA,TRBV6-2/TRBV6-3,TRBJ1-2,CASRYGDYGYTF,TGTGCCAGCAGATACGGCGACTATGGCTACACCTTC
NA,NA,TRBV6-5,TRBJ2-3,CASSYTGRGAFADTQYF,TGTGCCAGCAGTTACACAGGGAGGGGGGCCTTCGCAGATACGCAGTATTTT
few,NA,TRBV7-6,TRBJ2-2,CASSLAKRLNTGELFF,TGTGCCAGCAGCTTAGCGAAGAGACTGAACACCGGGGAGCTGTTTTTT
NA,NA,TRBV4-2,TRBJ1-2,CASSRERVNYGYTF,TGTGCCAGCAGCCGGGAACGGGTTAACTATGGCTACACCTTC
few,NA,TRBV2,TRBJ2-7,CASSEALRGYEQYF,TGTGCCAGCAGTGAAGCGCTTCGGGGCTACGAGCAGTACTTC
NA,TRBD1,TRBV29-1,TRBJ1-1,CSVQGQGGPEAFF,TGCAGCGTCCAAGGGCAGGGGGGGCCTGAAGCTTTCTTT
few,NA,TRBV6-1,TRBJ2-6,CASSTDSSGANVLTF,TGTGCCAGCAGTACGGACAGCTCTGGGGCCAACGTCCTGACTTTC
many,NA,TRBV18,TRBJ1-2,CASSAPSAGKANYGYTF,TGTGCCAGCTCCGCCCCGTCGGCGGGAAAAGCTAACTATGGCTACACCTTC
NA,NA,TRBV7-9,TRBJ1-1,CASSPSLGRRDTEAFF,TGTGCCAGCAGCCCAAGTTTAGGAAGAAGGGACACTGAAGCTTTCTTT